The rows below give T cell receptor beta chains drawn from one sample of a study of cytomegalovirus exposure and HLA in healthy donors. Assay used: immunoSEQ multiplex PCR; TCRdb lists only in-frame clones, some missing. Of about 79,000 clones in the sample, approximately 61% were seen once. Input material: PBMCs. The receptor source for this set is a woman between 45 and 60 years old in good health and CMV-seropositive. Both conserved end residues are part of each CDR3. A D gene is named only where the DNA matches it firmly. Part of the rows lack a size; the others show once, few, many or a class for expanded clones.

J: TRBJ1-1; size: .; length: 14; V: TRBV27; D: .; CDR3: CASRRGPSNTEAFF; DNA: TGTGCCAGCAGACGAGGGCCCTCGAACACTGAAGCTTTCTTT
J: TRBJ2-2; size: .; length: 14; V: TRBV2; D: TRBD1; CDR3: CASRGGQVPGELFF; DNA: TGTGCCAGCAGGGGGGGACAGGTTCCCGGGGAGCTGTTTTTT
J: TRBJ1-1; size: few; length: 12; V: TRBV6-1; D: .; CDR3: CASSEYSTEAFF; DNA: TGTGCCAGCAGTGAATATAGCACTGAAGCTTTCTTT
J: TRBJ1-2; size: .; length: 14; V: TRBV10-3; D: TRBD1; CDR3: CAIRIGTGRYGYTF; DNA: TGTGCCATCAGAATTGGGACAGGGCGTTATGGCTACACCTTC
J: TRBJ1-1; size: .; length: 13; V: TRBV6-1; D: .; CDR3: CASSEKGGSEAFF; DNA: TGTGCCAGCAGTGAAAAAGGGGGATCTGAAGCTTTCTTT
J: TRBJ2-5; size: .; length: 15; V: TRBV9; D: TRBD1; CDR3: CASSTPTGFQETQYF; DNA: TGTGCCAGCAGCACCCCGACAGGGTTCCAAGAGACCCAGTACTTC
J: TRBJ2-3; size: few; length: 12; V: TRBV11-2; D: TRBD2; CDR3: CASSARRGGEYF; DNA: TGTGCCAGCAGCGCACGCCGGGGGGGGGAGTATTTT
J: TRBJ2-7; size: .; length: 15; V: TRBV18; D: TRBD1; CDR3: CASSRPGTDSYEQYF; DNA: TGTGCCAGCTCACGGCCCGGGACAGACTCCTACGAGCAGTACTTC
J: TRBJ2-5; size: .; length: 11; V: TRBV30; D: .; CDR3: CAWSGGETQYF; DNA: TGTGCCTGGAGTGGCGGGGAGACCCAGTACTTC
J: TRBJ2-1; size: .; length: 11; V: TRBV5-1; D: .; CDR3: CASSSGNEQFF; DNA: TGCGCCAGCAGCTCGGGCAATGAGCAGTTCTTC
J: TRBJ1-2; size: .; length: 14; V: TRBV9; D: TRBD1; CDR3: CASSATGGAGGYTF; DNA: TGTGCCAGCAGCGCGACAGGGGGCGCCGGTGGCTACACCTTC
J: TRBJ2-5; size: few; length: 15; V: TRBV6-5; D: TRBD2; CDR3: CASSTQRGGPETQYF; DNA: TGTGCCAGCAGTACCCAGCGGGGGGGTCCAGAGACCCAGTACTTC
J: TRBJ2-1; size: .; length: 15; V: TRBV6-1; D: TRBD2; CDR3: CASSARRGGSGEQFF; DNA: TGTGCCAGCAGTGCGCGGCGGGGGGGCTCCGGTGAGCAGTTCTTC
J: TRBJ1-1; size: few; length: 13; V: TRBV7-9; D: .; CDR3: CASSLDGRAEAFF; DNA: TGTGCCAGCAGCTTAGATGGGAGGGCTGAAGCTTTCTTT
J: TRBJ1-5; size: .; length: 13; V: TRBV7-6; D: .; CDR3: CASSLHSNQPQHF; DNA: TGTGCCAGCAGCTTACATAGCAATCAGCCCCAGCATTTT
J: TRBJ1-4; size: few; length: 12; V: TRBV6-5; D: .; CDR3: CASSTPGAQLFF; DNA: TGTGCCAGCAGTACCCCAGGGGCGCAACTGTTTTTT
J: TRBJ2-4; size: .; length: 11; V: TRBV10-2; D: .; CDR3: CASNDRNIQYF; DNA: TGCGCCAGCAACGACAGAAACATTCAGTACTTC
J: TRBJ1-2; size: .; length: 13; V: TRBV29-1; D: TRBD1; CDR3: CSVRSTGTYGYTF; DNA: TGCAGCGTCCGATCGACAGGGACCTATGGCTACACCTTC
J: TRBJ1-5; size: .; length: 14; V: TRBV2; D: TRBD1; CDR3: CASSAQGALQPQHF; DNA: TGTGCCAGCAGTGCTCAGGGGGCTTTGCAGCCCCAGCATTTT
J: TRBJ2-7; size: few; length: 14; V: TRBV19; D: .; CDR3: CASSIAREVAEQYF; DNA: TGTGCCAGTAGTATCGCCAGGGAGGTAGCCGAGCAGTACTTC
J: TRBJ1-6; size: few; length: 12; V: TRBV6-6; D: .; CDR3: CASSYERPGAHF; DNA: TGTGCCAGCAGTTACGAACGACCAGGGGCCCACTTT
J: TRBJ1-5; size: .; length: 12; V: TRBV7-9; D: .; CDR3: CASSLGGQVQHF; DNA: TGTGCCAGCAGCTTAGGGGGGCAGGTCCAGCATTTT
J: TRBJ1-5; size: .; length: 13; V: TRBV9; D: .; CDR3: CASSVRGNQPQHF; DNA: TGTGCCAGCAGCGTAAGAGGGAATCAGCCCCAGCATTTT
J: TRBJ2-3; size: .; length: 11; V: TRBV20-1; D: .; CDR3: CSAGLTDTQYF; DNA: TGCAGTGCTGGCCTCACAGATACGCAGTATTTT
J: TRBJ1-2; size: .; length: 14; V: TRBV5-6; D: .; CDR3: CASSLARGGYGYTF; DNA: TGTGCCAGCAGCCTTGCGCGGGGAGGTTATGGCTACACCTTC
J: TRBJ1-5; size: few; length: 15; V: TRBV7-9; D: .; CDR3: CASSPDQRSNQPQHF; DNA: TGTGCCAGCAGCCCAGATCAGCGGTCTAATCAGCCCCAGCATTTT
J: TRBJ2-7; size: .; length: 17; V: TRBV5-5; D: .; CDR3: CASSLGATSLISYEQYF; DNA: TGTGCCAGCAGCTTGGGGGCCACCTCCCTTATTTCCTACGAGCAGTACTTC
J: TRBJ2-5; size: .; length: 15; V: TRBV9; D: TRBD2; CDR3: CASSVEAGGPGEQYF; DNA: TGTGCCAGCAGCGTAGAAGCGGGGGGGCCCGGGGAGCAGTACTTC
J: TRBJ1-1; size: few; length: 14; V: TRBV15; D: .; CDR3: CATSRDKSNTEAFF; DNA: TGTGCCACCAGCAGAGACAAATCGAACACTGAAGCTTTCTTT
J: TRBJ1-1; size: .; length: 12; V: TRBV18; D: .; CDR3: CASSTVNTEAFF; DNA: TGTGCCAGCTCAACGGTGAACACTGAAGCTTTCTTT
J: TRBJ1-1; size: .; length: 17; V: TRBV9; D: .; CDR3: CASSVGLFLQQNTEAFF; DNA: TGTGCCAGCAGCGTAGGACTATTTTTACAACAAAACACTGAAGCTTTCTTT
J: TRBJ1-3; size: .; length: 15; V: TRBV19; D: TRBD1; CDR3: CASNQGATRGNTIYF; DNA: TGTGCCAGTAATCAGGGGGCTACGCGTGGAAACACCATATATTTT
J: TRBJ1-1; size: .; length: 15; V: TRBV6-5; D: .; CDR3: CASSIDGGEATEAFF; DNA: TGTGCCAGCAGTATCGACGGGGGGGAAGCGACTGAAGCTTTCTTT
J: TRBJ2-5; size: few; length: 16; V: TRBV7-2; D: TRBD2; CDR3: CASSTSARGALETQYF; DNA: TGTGCCAGCAGCACCTCGGCGCGGGGGGCTTTGGAGACCCAGTACTTC
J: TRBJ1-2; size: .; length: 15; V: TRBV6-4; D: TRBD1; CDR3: CASRTGPGGGYGYTF; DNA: TGTGCCAGCAGGACCGGACCAGGGGGAGGCTATGGCTACACCTTC
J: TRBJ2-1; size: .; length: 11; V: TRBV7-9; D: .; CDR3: CATSNRYEQFF; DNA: TGTGCCACCAGTAACCGGTATGAGCAGTTCTTC
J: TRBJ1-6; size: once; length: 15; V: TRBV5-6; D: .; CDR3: CASSLGGAGMSPLHF; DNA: TGTGCCAGCAGCTTGGGCGGAGCGGGTATGTCACCCCTCCACTTT
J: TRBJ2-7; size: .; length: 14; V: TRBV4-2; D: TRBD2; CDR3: CASSPGLAAYEQYF; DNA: TGTGCCAGCAGCCCAGGACTAGCTGCCTACGAGCAGTACTTC
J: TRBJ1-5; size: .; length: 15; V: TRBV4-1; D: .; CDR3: CASSQEQGRNQPQHF; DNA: TGCGCCAGCAGCCAAGAACAGGGAAGAAATCAGCCCCAGCATTTT
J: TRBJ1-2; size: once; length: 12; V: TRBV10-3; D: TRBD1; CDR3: CAIRGDSPGYTF; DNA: TGTGCCATCAGAGGGGACAGTCCTGGCTACACCTTC
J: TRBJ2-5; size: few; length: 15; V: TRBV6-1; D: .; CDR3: CASREEGGDLQVLYF; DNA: TGTGCCAGCAGGGAGGAGGGCGGGGACCTCCAAGTGTTGTACTTC
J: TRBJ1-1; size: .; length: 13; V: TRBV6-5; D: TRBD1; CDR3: CASKPGQRAEAFF; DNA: TGTGCCAGCAAACCGGGACAGAGGGCTGAAGCTTTCTTT
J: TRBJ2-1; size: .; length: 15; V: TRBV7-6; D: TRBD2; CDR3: CASSFILAGINEQFF; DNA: TGTGCCAGCAGCTTTATACTAGCGGGGATCAATGAGCAGTTCTTC
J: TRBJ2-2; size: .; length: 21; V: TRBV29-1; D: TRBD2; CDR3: CSLYQGAALAGAPSNTGELFF; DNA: TGCAGCTTATACCAGGGGGCAGCGCTAGCGGGGGCCCCATCCAACACCGGGGAGCTGTTTTTT
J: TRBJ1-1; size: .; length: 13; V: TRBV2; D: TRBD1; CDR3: CASSEQGDTEAFF; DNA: TGTGCCAGCAGTGAACAGGGGGATACTGAAGCTTTCTTT
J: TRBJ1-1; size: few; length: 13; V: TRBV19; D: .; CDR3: CATSSVVNTEAFF; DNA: TGTGCCACCAGCAGCGTCGTGAACACTGAAGCTTTCTTT
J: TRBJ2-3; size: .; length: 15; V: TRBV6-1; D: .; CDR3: CASKSRVGYTDTQYF; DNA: TGTGCCAGCAAGAGCAGGGTGGGTTACACAGATACGCAGTATTTT
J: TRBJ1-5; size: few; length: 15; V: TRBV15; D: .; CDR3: CATSREEVRLQPQHF; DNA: TGTGCCACCAGCAGAGAGGAGGTGAGACTTCAGCCCCAGCATTTT
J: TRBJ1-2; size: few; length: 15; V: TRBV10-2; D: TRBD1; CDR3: CASSNVVGTGYGYTF; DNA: TGCGCCAGCAGTAACGTGGTCGGGACAGGTTACGGCTACACCTTC
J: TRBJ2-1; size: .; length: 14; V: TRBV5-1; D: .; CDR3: CASSFNALGNEQFF; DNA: TGCGCCAGCAGCTTTAACGCCCTCGGCAATGAGCAGTTCTTC
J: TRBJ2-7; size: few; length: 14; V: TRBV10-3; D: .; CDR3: CAISEPGLTYEQYF; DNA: TGTGCCATCAGTGAGCCAGGCCTGACATACGAGCAGTACTTC
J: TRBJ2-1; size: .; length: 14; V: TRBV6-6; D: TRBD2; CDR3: CASSFLAGGEEQFF; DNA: TGTGCCAGCAGCTTCCTGGCGGGGGGGGAAGAGCAGTTCTTC
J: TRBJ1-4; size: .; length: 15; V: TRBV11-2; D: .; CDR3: CASSLEARADEKLFF; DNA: TGTGCCAGCAGCTTAGAGGCGAGGGCTGATGAAAAACTGTTTTTT
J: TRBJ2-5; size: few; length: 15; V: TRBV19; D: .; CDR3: CASSINRDNGETQYF; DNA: TGTGCCAGTAGTATAAACAGGGATAATGGTGAGACCCAGTACTTC
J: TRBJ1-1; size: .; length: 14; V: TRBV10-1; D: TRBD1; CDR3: CASSAGTENTEAFF; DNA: TGCGCCAGCAGTGCCGGGACAGAGAACACTGAAGCTTTCTTT
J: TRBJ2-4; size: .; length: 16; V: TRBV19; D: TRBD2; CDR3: CASSISGELGKNIQYF; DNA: TGTGCCAGTAGTATTAGCGGGGAGTTGGGCAAAAACATTCAGTACTTC